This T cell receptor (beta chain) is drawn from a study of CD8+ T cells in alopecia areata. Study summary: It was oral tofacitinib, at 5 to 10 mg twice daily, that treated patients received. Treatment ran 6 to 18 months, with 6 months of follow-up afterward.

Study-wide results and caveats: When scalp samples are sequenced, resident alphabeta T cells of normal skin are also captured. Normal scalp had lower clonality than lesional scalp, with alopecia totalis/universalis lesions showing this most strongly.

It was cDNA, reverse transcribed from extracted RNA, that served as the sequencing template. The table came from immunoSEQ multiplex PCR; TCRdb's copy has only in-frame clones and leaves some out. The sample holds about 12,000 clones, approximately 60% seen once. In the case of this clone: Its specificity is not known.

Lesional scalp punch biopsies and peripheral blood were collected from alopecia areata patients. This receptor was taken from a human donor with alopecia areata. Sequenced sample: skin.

The CDR3 coding sequence is TGTGCCAGCAGTGAAGGACCGGCCTCCTACGAGCAGTACTTC. Translation gives CASSEGPASYEQYF. This sequence joins TRBV6-5 and TRBJ2-7; D is uncertain. Deletions cut 5 bases from V and 0 bases from J, with 11 bases between. This CDR3 is 14 amino acids long. Germline lookup yields CDR1 MNHEY and CDR2 SVGAGI.